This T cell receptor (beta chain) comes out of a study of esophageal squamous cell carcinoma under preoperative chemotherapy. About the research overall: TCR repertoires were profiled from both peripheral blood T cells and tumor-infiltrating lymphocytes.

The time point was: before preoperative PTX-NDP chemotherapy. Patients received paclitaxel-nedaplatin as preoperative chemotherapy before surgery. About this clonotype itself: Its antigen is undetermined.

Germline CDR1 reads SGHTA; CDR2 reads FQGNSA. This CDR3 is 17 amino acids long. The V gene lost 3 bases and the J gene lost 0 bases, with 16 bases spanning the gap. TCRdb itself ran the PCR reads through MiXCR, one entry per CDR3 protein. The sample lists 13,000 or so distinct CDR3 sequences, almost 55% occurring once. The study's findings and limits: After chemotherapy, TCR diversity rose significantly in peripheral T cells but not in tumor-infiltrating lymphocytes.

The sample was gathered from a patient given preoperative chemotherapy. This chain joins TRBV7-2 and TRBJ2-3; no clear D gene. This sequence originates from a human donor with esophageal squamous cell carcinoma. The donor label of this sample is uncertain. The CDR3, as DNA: TGTGCCAGCAGCTTCAACGGGCGGAACCCTAGCACAGATACGCAGTATTTT. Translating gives CASSFNGRNPSTDTQYF. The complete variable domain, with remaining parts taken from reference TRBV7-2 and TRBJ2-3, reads GAGVSQSPSNKVTEKGKDVELRCDPISGHTALYWYRQSLGQGLEFLIYFQGNSAPDKSGLPSDRFSAERTGGSVSTLTIQRTQQEDSAVYLCASSFNGRNPSTDTQYFGPGTRLTVL.